These 32 T cell receptor beta chains were sequenced from one sample in a study of T cells after somatic rescue of genetic block. Libraries were prepared by immunoSEQ multiplex PCR; TCRdb keeps only in-frame clonotypes and omits some of them. The table shows under 8,500 clones, with over 75% occurring only once. The sequencing input was peripheral blood mononuclear cells (PBMCs). These receptors originate from a boy aged 10-17 years.

J is TRBJ1-5 and V is TRBV18, with 8 bases identical to TRBD1. Germline values: CDR1 KGHSH, CDR2 LQKENI. The V segment lost 3 bases and the J segment 4 bases; nucleotides outside the gene matches: 8. This CDR3 contains 16 residues. In DNA form, the CDR3 reads TGTGCCAGCTCACCCTCGGACAGGGAAGGGAATCAGCCCCAGCATTTT. Translated: CASSPSDREGNQPQHF.

The gene calls are TRBV21-1 and TRBJ1-6; TRBD1, as called in the table, went unchecked against the DNA. TRBV21-1 is annotated as a pseudogene. The CDR3 extends over 13 amino acids. For the CDR3, the DNA is TGTGCCAGCAGCCCTAACAGGGGGCGGCCCCTCCACTTT. As protein: CASSPNRGRPLHF.

V usage is TRBV13 and J usage is TRBJ2-3, with 11 bases identical to TRBD2. The germline CDR1 and CDR2 sequences are PRHDT and FYEKMQ (reference sequence). Losses at the gene ends were 5 bases for V and 1 base for J; bases not matched to a gene: 8. The CDR3 has 17 residues. The CDR3 region is CASSPITLAGGTDTQYF. As DNA, the CDR3 is TGTGCCAGCAGCCCCATTACACTAGCGGGAGGCACAGATACGCAGTATTTT. Full variable domain (missing parts from reference TRBV13 and TRBJ2-3): AAGVIQSPRHLIKEKRETATLKCYPIPRHDTVYWYQQGPGQDPQFLISFYEKMQSDKGSIPDRFSAQQFSDYHSELNMSSLELGDSALYFCASSPITLAGGTDTQYFGPGTRLTVL.

The chain is built from TRBV5-1 and TRBJ2-1; TRBD1 aligns across 8 bases. The CDR3 covers 15 residues. V trimming: 4 bases; J trimming: 4 bases; junction bases outside the gene matches: 7. Germline assignment: CDR1 SGHRS and CDR2 YFSETQ. The CDR3 loop is CASSGTGGAYNEQFF. CDR3 bases: TGCGCCAGCAGCGGAACAGGGGGAGCGTACAATGAGCAGTTCTTC.

The chain combines TRBV11-2 with TRBJ2-1; 9 bases match TRBD2. This CDR3 has 16 amino acids. Looked up from germline, CDR1 is SGHAT and CDR2 is FQNNGV. Trimming at V came to 3 bases and at J to 3 bases, leaving 6 bases not matched to a gene. CDR3 loop: CASSFRLAEDYNEQFF. CDR3 nucleotide sequence: TGTGCCAGCAGCTTTCGACTAGCGGAGGACTACAATGAGCAGTTCTTC.

This sequence joins TRBV11-3 and TRBJ1-2, with no clear D. V dropped 5 bases and J dropped 4 bases, with 20 bases sitting between them. The germline gives CDR1 SGHNT, CDR2 YENEEA. This CDR3 is built from 16 residues. The CDR3 region is CASSGTWETSGYGYTF. The CDR3 nucleotides read TGTGCCAGCAGCGGCACCTGGGAGACCTCAGGCTATGGCTACACCTTC.

This clone is a singleton in its sample. Germline and junction disagree at one end, which may indicate a read error. In the same sample, other DNA sequences code for this CDR3. The chain combines TRBV2 with TRBJ1-1, with 9 bases lining up with TRBD1. Germline assignment: CDR1 SNHLY and CDR2 FYNNEI. The CDR3 contains 16 residues. The chain's CDR3 is CASSPSRDRVSPEAFF. CDR3 DNA: TGTGCTAGCAGTCCGTCCCGGGACAGGGTTTCACCTGAAGCTTTCTTT.

This chain links TRBV5-1 with TRBJ2-1; no clear D. Trimming took off 0 bases at V and 4 bases at J, with 11 bases between the two ends. The length of the CDR3 is 15 residues. The V gene's germline CDR1 is SGHRS and CDR2 YFSETQ. The CDR3: CASSLESLGYNEQFF. The CDR3 nucleotides are TGCGCCAGCAGCTTGGAGTCATTAGGATACAATGAGCAGTTCTTC.

This clone was counted between two and nine times. CDR3: CASSYWDSNEQFF. The CDR3 DNA follows: TGTGCCAGCAGCTACTGGGACTCGAATGAGCAGTTCTTC. The rearrangement uses TRBV7-3 and TRBJ2-1, with TRBD2 as a possible D gene (6 bases). Germline CDR1 is SGHTA and CDR2 is FQGTGA. The V end lost 4 bases, the J end lost 7 bases, and 11 bases lay between the germline ends. The CDR3 length is 13 residues.

The V call is TRBV29-1, the J call TRBJ2-1; D might be TRBD1 (5 bases). The V gene lost 6 bases and the J gene lost 1 base, with 13 bases spanning the gap. Germline V gene data show CDR1 as SQVTM and CDR2 as ANQGSEA. This CDR3 is built from 14 residues. The CDR3: CSVRWGPSYNEQFF. CDR3 DNA: TGCAGCGTCCGTTGGGGCCCTTCCTACAATGAGCAGTTCTTC.

This clone was seen a handful of times. V usage is TRBV5-1 and J usage is TRBJ2-3; 10 positions match TRBD1. This CDR3 spans 17 amino acids. V lost 0 bases to trimming and J lost 3 bases; unmatched junction nucleotides: 7. Germline values: CDR1 SGHRS, CDR2 YFSETQ. The DNA for the CDR3 is TGCGCCAGCAGCTTGGGGGGGCCGGGACAGGGGACAGATACGCAGTATTTT. Translated, it gives CASSLGGPGQGTDTQYF.

The chain uses TRBV4-3 and TRBJ2-5, with TRBD1 identical over 7 bases. The end of the DNA fits TRBJ2-7 better, so the J call may be wrong. Germline V lookup: CDR1 LGHNA, CDR2 YSLEER. The CDR3 is 16 residues long. Here the CDR3 reads CASSQDWTGIPYEQYF. CDR3 nucleotides: TGCGCCAGCAGCCAAGATTGGACAGGTATCCCCTACGAGCAGTACTTC.

The rearrangement links TRBV7-3 to TRBJ2-1; D possibly uses TRBD1 or TRBD2 (5 bases each). Trimming cost V 2 bases and J 8 bases, with 13 bases left between them. CDR1 is SGHTA and CDR2 is FQGTGA in the germline V gene. The length of the CDR3 is 14 residues. Here the CDR3 reads CASSLFRGSDEQFF. CDR3 bases: TGTGCCAGCAGCTTATTTCGGGGCTCCGATGAGCAGTTCTTC. Full variable domain (rest looked up from reference TRBV7-3 and TRBJ2-1): GAGVSQTPSNKVTEKGKYVELRCDPISGHTALYWYRQSLGQGPEFLIYFQGTGAADDSGLPNDRFFAVRPEGSVSTLKIQRTERGDSAVYLCASSLFRGSDEQFFGPGTRLTVL.

The chain is built from TRBV19 and TRBJ2-5; no clear D gene. The DNA end favors TRBJ2-7, so the J call may be wrong. From germline, CDR1 is LNHDA and CDR2 SQIVND (reference sequence). The CDR3 has 14 residues. The CDR3 loop reads CASSISGNTYEQYF. The CDR3 DNA follows: TGTGCCAGTAGTATTTCTGGGAATACCTACGAGCAGTACTTC.

The chain employs TRBV6-1 and TRBJ2-1; unclear D gene. The germline V gene encodes CDR1 MNHNS and CDR2 SASEGT. Trimming pared 4 bases from V and 0 bases from J, leaving 10 bases between. The CDR3 has 15 amino acids. This CDR3 reads CASSALGLSYNEQFF. The CDR3, as DNA: TGTGCCAGCAGTGCCTTGGGCCTCTCCTACAATGAGCAGTTCTTC.

The chain uses TRBV5-1 and TRBJ2-3, with D unclear. V gave up 7 bases and J gave up 0 bases, with 9 bases separating them. CDR1 SGHRS and CDR2 YFSETQ come from the germline V gene. The CDR3 has 13 amino acids. DNA of the CDR3: TGCGCCAGCGGTAGTACAAGCACAGATACGCAGTATTTT. As protein: CASGSTSTDTQYF.

This clone was seen just once. CDR3 in DNA: TGTGCCAGCAGCCCTCGGACAGGGTACGAGCAGTACTTC. Its translation: CASSPRTGYEQYF. V usage is TRBV7-8 and J usage is TRBJ2-7; 8 positions match TRBD1. Trimming cost V 5 bases and J 4 bases; bases outside gene matches: 4. The CDR3 totals 13 residues. Germline V gives CDR1 SGHVS, CDR2 FQNEAQ.

Only a few counts were recorded for this clone. The chain has TRBV18 and TRBJ2-2; 13 nucleotides line up with TRBD2. The CDR3 runs 17 residues. The junction had 4 bases not matched to a gene; V was cut back by 2 bases and J by 4 bases. Germline V gene lookup returns CDR1 KGHSH and CDR2 LQKENI. CDR3 DNA: TGTGCCAGCTCACCATCCAGACTAGCGGGGGGCACCGGGGAGCTGTTTTTT. It encodes CASSPSRLAGGTGELFF.

The rearrangement uses TRBV7-2 and TRBJ2-3; TRBD2 might be the D (5 bases). The CDR3 loop spans 13 amino acids. Trimming took off 5 bases at V and 11 bases at J, with 17 bases between the two ends. The V gene's germline CDR1 is SGHTA and CDR2 FQGNSA. CDR3 protein: CASSPLLLAGQYF. CDR3 bases: TGTGCCAGCAGCCCTCTCCTATTGGCGGGGCAGTATTTT.

V and J are TRBV27 and TRBJ1-1; 8 bases are a match to TRBD1. The CDR3 has 14 amino acids. Germline-derived CDR1 and CDR2 are MNHEY and SMNVEV (reference sequence). Losses at the gene ends were 5 bases for V and 7 bases for J; bases not matched to a gene: 9. Here the CDR3 reads CASSPDRDNSEAFF. In DNA, the CDR3 is TGTGCCAGCAGTCCGGACAGGGATAATAGTGAAGCTTTCTTT.

The genes are TRBV18 and TRBJ2-1, with 11 bases that match TRBD2. CDR3 length: 13 residues. Trimming took 5 bases from V and 15 from J; bases not matched to a gene: 9. CDR1 is KGHSH, CDR2 LQKENI, per germline. This chain's CDR3 is CASSALAGGHRFF. CDR3 DNA: TGTGCCAGCTCAGCTTTAGCGGGGGGGCACCGGTTCTTC.

The chain combines TRBV7-9 with TRBJ2-7; no definite D call. Per germline, CDR1 SEHNR and CDR2 FQNEAQ (reference sequence). The CDR3 loop spans 13 amino acids. V lost 5 bases to trimming and J lost 7 bases, with 15 bases between them. The CDR3 DNA sequence: TGTGCCAGCAGCCCGACTCTCAAAGAAGAGCAGTACTTC. Translation: CASSPTLKEEQYF.

This chain links TRBV7-6 with TRBJ2-3, with D unclear. Germline V gene data show CDR1 as SGHVS and CDR2 as FNYEAQ. There are 14 residues in the CDR3. V was pared by 1 base and J by 0 bases, with 5 bases between. The CDR3 coding sequence is TGTGCCAGCAGCTTAGTGGATAGCACAGATACGCAGTATTTT. It is translated as CASSLVDSTDTQYF.

This clone was recorded only once. The chain links TRBV5-1 to TRBJ2-3, with TRBD2 as a possible D gene (6 bases). V dropped 3 bases and J dropped 6 bases, with 20 bases sitting between them. The CDR3 runs to 16 residues. Per the germline V gene, CDR1 is SGHRS and CDR2 is YFSETQ. CDR3 in amino acids: CASSWRDGGRGDTQYF. The CDR3 DNA reads as TGCGCCAGCAGCTGGCGGGACGGCGGCAGAGGTGATACGCAGTATTTT.

V gene TRBV7-2 combines with J gene TRBJ2-6, with D possibly TRBD1 on 5 matching bases. In germline, CDR1 is SGHTA, CDR2 FQGNSA. Trimming cost V 4 bases and J 2 bases, with 6 bases left between them. CDR3 length equals 14 residues. The CDR3 protein is CASSSGTGANVLTF. In DNA, the CDR3 is TGTGCCAGCAGCTCAGGGACTGGGGCCAACGTCCTGACTTTC. Combining the CDR3 with reference TRBV7-2 and TRBJ2-6 gives the whole variable domain GAGVSQSPSNKVTEKGKDVELRCDPISGHTALYWYRQSLGQGLEFLIYFQGNSAPDKSGLPSDRFSAERTGGSVSTLTIQRTQQEDSAVYLCASSSGTGANVLTFGAGSRLTVL.

This clone occurred a few times. The V call is TRBV9, the J call TRBJ2-5; D may be TRBD2 (6 bases). This CDR3 spans 12 amino acids. The germline CDR1 and CDR2 sequences are SGDLS and YYNGEE. Trimming removed 8 bases from V and 5 bases from J, with 13 bases in between. The CDR3 DNA sequence: TGTGCCAGTAAGGGACTGGATGAGACCCAGTACTTC. This translates into CASKGLDETQYF.

The V and J genes are TRBV12-2 and TRBJ2-6. TRBV12-2 is shown as a pseudogene. This CDR3 is built from 17 residues. Here the CDR3 DNA reads TGTGCAAGTCGCCCTCTGACCACACAAAGTCGGGCCAACGTCCTGACTTTC. It translates to CASRPLTTQSRANVLTF.

J is TRBJ2-3 and V is TRBV5-1; 7 bases align to TRBD1. CDR1 and CDR2 from the germline V gene are SGHRS and YFSETQ. The junction had 19 bases not matched to a gene; V was cut back by 1 base and J by 11 bases. The CDR3 loop spans 17 amino acids. The CDR3 reads CASSLNPEAGTVHLQYF. The CDR3 region has the DNA TGCGCCAGCAGCTTGAACCCTGAGGCCGGGACAGTACACTTGCAGTATTTT.

This clone was recorded only once. This rearrangement joins TRBV9 to TRBJ1-2; D may be TRBD1 (6 bases). CDR3 size: 15 residues. Germline V gives CDR1 SGDLS, CDR2 YYNGEE. The ends were cut back, 3 bases at V and 8 bases at J, with 20 bases in the middle. Here the CDR3 reads CASSARGRGDRGYTF. The CDR3 nucleotides are TGTGCCAGCAGCGCCCGGGGCAGGGGAGACCGGGGCTACACCTTC.

The chain carries TRBV28 and TRBJ2-7, with D possibly TRBD1 on 5 matching bases. Between the trimmed V and J ends, which lost 2 bases and 3 bases, there was a span of 17 bases. Germline values: CDR1 MDHEN, CDR2 SYDVKM. CDR3 length: 16 amino acids. CDR3 sequence: CASSLQPRGWDYEQYF. In nucleotides, the CDR3 is TGTGCCAGCAGTTTACAGCCAAGGGGTTGGGACTACGAGCAGTACTTC.

Concerning this clone itself: At one boundary the junction diverges from the germline segment, which might be a read error. V and J are TRBV6-1 and TRBJ2-7; 7 bases align to TRBD1. The CDR3 covers 13 residues. Germline CDR1 reads MNHNS; CDR2 reads SASEGT. DNA for the CDR3: TGTGCCAGCAGCACAATCCGTACAGGGGTAGTTCACTTC. This sequence encodes CASSTIRTGVVHF.

The V and J genes are TRBV4-3 and TRBJ1-5; no clear D. Per the germline V gene, CDR1 is LGHNA and CDR2 is YSLEER. The CDR3 is 13 amino acids. The V and J ends lost 0 bases and 6 bases respectively, with 6 bases between them. As DNA, the CDR3 is TGCGCCAGCAGCCAAGAATTGGGTCAGCCCCAGCATTTT. It specifies CASSQELGQPQHF.